The rows below give T cell receptor beta chains drawn from one sample of a study of blood T cell repertoires in COVID-19. Method: immunoSEQ multiplex PCR; TCRdb's copy keeps in-frame clones and lacks some. The sample comprises approximately 52,000 clones, 80% to 95% of which are singletons, and around 3.1% rests with the top ten. The sample was peripheral blood. These receptors originate from a man aged 45 to 65 with acute or convalescent COVID-19. Both conserved end residues are part of each CDR3. D genes are given only for firm matches. Clone size, where shown, is once, few, many, or a class for clones that have expanded.

D gene: .
J gene: TRBJ1-4
clone size: few
V gene: TRBV2
CDR3 DNA: TGTGCCAGCAGTCCCATCGACAGTCAACGGGAAAAACTGTTTTTT
CDR3 protein: CASSPIDSQREKLFF

D gene: TRBD1
J gene: TRBJ1-1
clone size: .
V gene: TRBV5-1
CDR3 DNA: TGCGCCAGCAGCCCATCCGGGACAGTGAACACTGAAGCTTTCTTT
CDR3 protein: CASSPSGTVNTEAFF

D gene: .
J gene: TRBJ2-2
clone size: .
V gene: TRBV11-2
CDR3 DNA: TGTGCCAGCAGCTTTACAAGGGAGTCCTTATACACCGGGGAGCTGTTTTTT
CDR3 protein: CASSFTRESLYTGELFF

D gene: TRBD2
J gene: TRBJ2-1
clone size: .
V gene: TRBV7-8
CDR3 DNA: TGTGCCAGCAGCTTAGTGGGTCGCGGGGGGGCCGAGTTCTTC
CDR3 protein: CASSLVGRGGAEFF

D gene: .
J gene: TRBJ1-3
clone size: .
V gene: TRBV9
CDR3 DNA: TGTGCCAGCAGCGTAGAGGGAGTAACGCCTGGGGACACCATATATTTT
CDR3 protein: CASSVEGVTPGDTIYF

D gene: .
J gene: TRBJ1-5
clone size: .
V gene: TRBV24-1
CDR3 DNA: TGTGCCACCAGTGCCGGTAATAGCAATCAGCCCCAGCATTTT
CDR3 protein: CATSAGNSNQPQHF

D gene: .
J gene: TRBJ2-3
clone size: .
V gene: TRBV11-2
CDR3 DNA: TGTGCCAGCAGCCCCGGGACTCTATTCACAGATACGCAGTATTTT
CDR3 protein: CASSPGTLFTDTQYF

D gene: .
J gene: TRBJ2-3
clone size: once
V gene: TRBV9
CDR3 DNA: TGTGCCAGCAGCGTAGCAGAGGGCCGGGCAGATACGCAGTATTTT
CDR3 protein: CASSVAEGRADTQYF

D gene: TRBD2
J gene: TRBJ2-7
clone size: .
V gene: TRBV14
CDR3 DNA: TGTGCCAGCAGCCGGAGCGGGACTAGCGGGGTTGTACAGTACTTC
CDR3 protein: CASSRSGTSGVVQYF

D gene: .
J gene: TRBJ1-1
clone size: .
V gene: TRBV29-1
CDR3 DNA: TGCAGCGTTGCCGCTGTTAGTGAAGCTTTCTTT
CDR3 protein: CSVAAVSEAFF

D gene: TRBD2
J gene: TRBJ2-3
clone size: .
V gene: TRBV5-1
CDR3 DNA: TGCGCCAGCAGCCTTGGCCCTAGCGGGGGCACAGATACGCAGTATTTT
CDR3 protein: CASSLGPSGGTDTQYF

D gene: .
J gene: TRBJ1-1
clone size: .
V gene: TRBV30
CDR3 DNA: TGTGCCTGGACAGCAACCAGGGTCCCTTCTGAAGCTTTCTTT
CDR3 protein: CAWTATRVPSEAFF

D gene: .
J gene: TRBJ2-3
clone size: .
V gene: TRBV9
CDR3 DNA: TGTGCCAGCAGCGTGTGGCCTAGCACAGATACGCAGTATTTT
CDR3 protein: CASSVWPSTDTQYF

D gene: .
J gene: TRBJ1-1
clone size: .
V gene: TRBV4-1
CDR3 DNA: TGCGCCAGCAGCCAGCCCGGGACAAGAGCTTTCTTT
CDR3 protein: CASSQPGTRAFF

D gene: .
J gene: TRBJ1-2
clone size: .
V gene: TRBV6-5
CDR3 DNA: TGTGCCAGCAGTTACAGGGGCCGCGGCTACACCTTC
CDR3 protein: CASSYRGRGYTF

D gene: .
J gene: TRBJ2-5
clone size: .
V gene: TRBV5-1
CDR3 DNA: TGCGCCAGCAGCTTTAGCCAAGAGACCCAGTACTTC
CDR3 protein: CASSFSQETQYF

D gene: .
J gene: TRBJ1-5
clone size: .
V gene: TRBV6-5
CDR3 DNA: TGTGCCAGCAGTTACGGAGGGGACTATAGCAATCAGCCCCAGCATTTT
CDR3 protein: CASSYGGDYSNQPQHF

D gene: .
J gene: TRBJ2-7
clone size: .
V gene: TRBV5-1
CDR3 DNA: TGCGCCAGCAGCTTGGACAGACCCTACGAGCAGTACTTC
CDR3 protein: CASSLDRPYEQYF

D gene: .
J gene: TRBJ2-3
clone size: once
V gene: TRBV5-1
CDR3 DNA: TGCGCCAGCAACCCCCAGGGGACAAACACAGATACGCAGTATTTT
CDR3 protein: CASNPQGTNTDTQYF

D gene: TRBD2
J gene: TRBJ2-7
clone size: .
V gene: TRBV7-3
CDR3 DNA: TGTGCCAGCAGCAGTATACCGGGACTAGCGGGGGGAAACGAGCAGTACTTC
CDR3 protein: CASSSIPGLAGGNEQYF

D gene: TRBD1
J gene: TRBJ1-1
clone size: .
V gene: TRBV10-2
CDR3 DNA: TGCGCCAGCAGTGAGTCGTTGGACAGGGGATCACGTGCTTTCTTT
CDR3 protein: CASSESLDRGSRAFF

D gene: .
J gene: TRBJ1-6
clone size: few
V gene: TRBV30
CDR3 DNA: TGTGCCTGGAGTCTAGGGGTTTTTGTTGTAGGATCACCCCTCCACTTT
CDR3 protein: CAWSLGVFVVGSPLHF

D gene: .
J gene: TRBJ1-2
clone size: .
V gene: TRBV12-3/TRBV12-4
CDR3 DNA: TGTGCCAGCCGAGACAGGAGTTATGGCTACACCTTC
CDR3 protein: CASRDRSYGYTF

D gene: TRBD1
J gene: TRBJ2-7
clone size: .
V gene: TRBV18
CDR3 DNA: TGTGCCAGCTCTCCATTAAGACAGGGGAACTACGAGCAGTACTTC
CDR3 protein: CASSPLRQGNYEQYF

D gene: .
J gene: TRBJ2-6
clone size: .
V gene: TRBV27
CDR3 DNA: TGTGCCAGCAGTCCGTATGTTAGCTCTGGGGCCAACGTCCTGACTTTC
CDR3 protein: CASSPYVSSGANVLTF

D gene: TRBD1
J gene: TRBJ1-2
clone size: .
V gene: TRBV18
CDR3 DNA: TGTGCCAGCTCACCCCAGGGACAGGTGATGCATGGCTACACCTTC
CDR3 protein: CASSPQGQVMHGYTF

D gene: .
J gene: TRBJ2-5
clone size: .
V gene: TRBV21-1
CDR3 DNA: TGTGCCAGCAGCCCCCGGACAGGGAGTAGTTCGCAGACCCAGTACTTC
CDR3 protein: CASSPRTGSSSQTQYF

D gene: TRBD1
J gene: TRBJ2-3
clone size: .
V gene: TRBV5-4
CDR3 DNA: TGTGCCAGCAGCTTGATGCGGACAGGGGGAGCAGATACGCAGTATTTT
CDR3 protein: CASSLMRTGGADTQYF

D gene: .
J gene: TRBJ1-1
clone size: .
V gene: TRBV29-1
CDR3 DNA: TGCAGCGTTGAAGAGCAAGGGAGGGGGAGCACTGAAGCTTTCTTT
CDR3 protein: CSVEEQGRGSTEAFF

D gene: .
J gene: TRBJ2-7
clone size: medium-sized
V gene: TRBV30
CDR3 DNA: TGTGCCTGGTCGAGGGAGGCCCACGAGCAGTACTTC
CDR3 protein: CAWSREAHEQYF

D gene: .
J gene: TRBJ2-3
clone size: few
V gene: TRBV7-2
CDR3 DNA: TGTGCCAGCAGCTTAGCGGGGGGTTTGGATACGCAGTATTTT
CDR3 protein: CASSLAGGLDTQYF

D gene: .
J gene: TRBJ1-3
clone size: .
V gene: TRBV30
CDR3 DNA: TGTGCCTGGAGCCCCGACGGGGTAACGGGAAACACCATATATTTT
CDR3 protein: CAWSPDGVTGNTIYF

D gene: TRBD1
J gene: TRBJ1-5
clone size: .
V gene: TRBV5-1
CDR3 DNA: TGCGCCAGCAGCTTGGGAGGACAGGGGTTTGGTCAGCCCCAGCATTTT
CDR3 protein: CASSLGGQGFGQPQHF

D gene: .
J gene: TRBJ2-3
clone size: .
V gene: TRBV21-1
CDR3 DNA: TGTGCCAGCAGCAAAAGGGGACAGTACACAGATACGCAGTATTTT
CDR3 protein: CASSKRGQYTDTQYF

D gene: TRBD2
J gene: TRBJ2-2
clone size: .
V gene: TRBV28
CDR3 DNA: TGTGCCAGCAGTAGGACGGGGGGGCCCCCCGGGGAGCTGTTTTTT
CDR3 protein: CASSRTGGPPGELFF

D gene: TRBD1
J gene: TRBJ1-1
clone size: .
V gene: TRBV4-1
CDR3 DNA: TGCGCCAGCAGCCAAGACAATGTGTTTGACAGGGGCACTGAAGCTTTCTTT
CDR3 protein: CASSQDNVFDRGTEAFF

D gene: TRBD1
J gene: TRBJ1-5
clone size: .
V gene: TRBV3-1/TRBV3-2
CDR3 DNA: TGTGCCAGCAGCCAAGGAGGTCAGGGGGGTTGGCCCCAGCATTTT
CDR3 protein: CASSQGGQGGWPQHF